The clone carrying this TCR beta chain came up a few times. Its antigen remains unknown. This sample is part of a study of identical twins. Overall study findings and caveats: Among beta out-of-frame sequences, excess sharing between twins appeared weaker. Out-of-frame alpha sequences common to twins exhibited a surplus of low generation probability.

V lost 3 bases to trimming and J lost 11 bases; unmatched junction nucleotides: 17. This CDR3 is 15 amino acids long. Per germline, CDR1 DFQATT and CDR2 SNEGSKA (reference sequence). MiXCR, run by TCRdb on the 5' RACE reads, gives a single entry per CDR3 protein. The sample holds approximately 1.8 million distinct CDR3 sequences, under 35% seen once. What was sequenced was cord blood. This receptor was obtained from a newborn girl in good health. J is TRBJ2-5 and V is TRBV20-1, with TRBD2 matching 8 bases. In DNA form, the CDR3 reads TGCAGTGCTAGTGGGTCCGGGACTAGAGGGACCGAACAGTACTTC. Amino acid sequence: CSASGSGTRGTEQYF.